Presented here are 13 T cell receptor beta chains from one specimen sequenced in a study of T-cell memory formation after mild COVID-19. TCRdb independently ran MiXCR on the 5' RACE reads; one entry per CDR3 protein. The sample records approximately 190,000 distinct CDR3 sequences, approximately 20% being singletons. The sample comprised PBMCs or a T cell subset sorted from them (not recorded which). These receptors were obtained from an adult woman who had mild COVID-19 (a few samples of this study predate the infection). Cell type and time point are not known.

The sample holds a few counts of this clonotype. J is TRBJ2-7 and V is TRBV12-3 or TRBV12-4; D might be TRBD1 or TRBD2, each matching 5 bases. Trimming stripped 3 bases from V and 2 bases from J, with 11 bases between. This CDR3 region has 14 residues. In DNA form, the CDR3 reads TGTGCCAGCAGTTTGGGGGTTGGGACCTACGAGCAGTACTTC. Residues: CASSLGVGTYEQYF.

On this clonotype itself: At one end the junction does not follow the germline gene, possibly because of a read error. V gene TRBV6-1 combines with J gene TRBJ1-6; TRBD1 might be the D (5 bases). Germline loops: CDR1 MNHNS, CDR2 SASEGT. The length of the CDR3 is 14 residues. CDR3 region: CASSDQRGNSPFHF. The CDR3, as DNA: TGTGCCAGCAGTGATCAAAGGGGAAATTCACCCTTCCACTTT.

There are a few counts of this clonotype. V gene TRBV12-3 or TRBV12-4 combines with J gene TRBJ1-1, with D possibly being TRBD1 (6 bases). This CDR3 has 13 amino acids. V lost 5 bases and J lost 6, with 13 bases in between. The CDR3 DNA reads as TGTGCCAGCAGTGCACAGGGACTCTCTGAAGCTTTCTTT. Encoded protein: CASSAQGLSEAFF.

This clonotype showed up many times. The chain joins TRBV14 to TRBJ2-5, with 10 bases fitting TRBD2. The CDR3 loop spans 14 amino acids. V shed 4 bases, J shed 3 bases, and the junction held 2 bases outside the gene matches. Per germline, CDR1 SGHDN and CDR2 FVKESK. CDR3 nucleotides: TGTGCCAGCAGCCGGACTAGCGGAAAAGAGACCCAGTACTTC. Encoded protein: CASSRTSGKETQYF. Complete variable domain (other parts from reference TRBV14 and TRBJ2-5): EAGVTQFPSHSVIEKGQTVTLRCDPISGHDNLYWYRRVMGKEIKFLLHFVKESKQDESGMPNNRFLAERTGGTYSTLKVQPAELEDSGVYFCASSRTSGKETQYFGPGTRLLVL.

This clonotype was found many times. The chain couples TRBV4-2 to TRBJ2-7, with 9 bases identical to TRBD2. J lost 2 bases, V lost 0 bases, and 5 bases had no gene match. CDR3 length: 16 residues. Germline CDR1 and CDR2: LGHNA and YNFKEQ. CDR3 sequence: CASSQEGLAGTYEQYF. The CDR3 bases are TGTGCCAGCAGCCAAGAGGGGCTAGCGGGGACCTACGAGCAGTACTTC.

This clonotype was picked up one time. The chain links TRBV6-2 or TRBV6-3 to TRBJ2-3; D unresolved. V was trimmed by 0 bases and J by 5 bases, leaving 6 bases between them. This CDR3 has 13 amino acids. Germline lookup yields CDR1 MNHEY and CDR2 SVGEGT. The CDR3 is CASSYSWGDTQYF. The DNA for the CDR3 is TGTGCCAGCAGTTACTCATGGGGAGATACGCAGTATTTT.

V is TRBV12-3 or TRBV12-4 and J is TRBJ2-3; D ambiguous. There are 13 residues in the CDR3. The germline V and J ends were trimmed by 3 bases and 4 bases, with 8 bases remaining between them. The CDR3 region is CASSLRQADTQYF. The CDR3 nucleotides are TGTGCCAGCAGTTTGCGGCAGGCAGATACGCAGTATTTT.

This clonotype was detected a few times. The chain uses TRBV4-2 and TRBJ1-1, with D uncertain. V dropped 1 base and J dropped 4 bases, with 10 bases sitting between them. Looked up from germline, CDR1 is LGHNA and CDR2 is YNFKEQ. CDR3 length equals 14 residues. CDR3 DNA sequence: TGTGCCAGCAGCCAAGTGGAAGTGGCCACTGAAGCTTTCTTT. It specifies CASSQVEVATEAFF.

The chain links TRBV7-6 to TRBJ1-2; D is unclear. CDR1 and CDR2 (germline): SGHVS, FNYEAQ. V lost 6 bases to trimming and J lost 0 bases, with 14 bases between them. The CDR3 runs to 15 residues. Written as DNA, the CDR3 is TGTGCCAGCAGTTATTCCACGGGAGCTAACTATGGCTACACCTTC. This encodes CASSYSTGANYGYTF.

This clonotype occurred a few times. The V and J genes are TRBV6-5 and TRBJ2-7, with a tentative D call TRBD2 (5 bases). V gave up 0 bases and J gave up 7 bases, with 10 bases separating them. CDR3 size: 13 residues. CDR1 and CDR2 (germline): MNHEY, SVGAGI. The CDR3 loop is CASSYSQREEQYF. DNA for the CDR3: TGTGCCAGCAGTTACTCGCAGAGGGAAGAGCAGTACTTC.

The chain links TRBV29-1 to TRBJ1-1, with 10 bases fitting TRBD1. The CDR3 totals 13 residues. V was pared by 6 bases and J by 5 bases, with 6 bases of the junction left unmatched. Germline CDR1 reads SQVTM; CDR2 reads ANQGSEA. The chain's CDR3 is CSVEGQGKTEAFF. DNA of the CDR3: TGCAGCGTGGAGGGACAGGGGAAGACTGAAGCTTTCTTT.

J is TRBJ2-1 and V is TRBV27; TRBD2 matches at 12 bases. V shed 6 bases, J shed 7 bases, and the junction held 4 bases outside the gene matches. The germline V gene encodes CDR1 MNHEY and CDR2 SMNVEV (reference sequence). The CDR3 length is 14 residues. The CDR3 sequence: CASRRTSGVNEQFF. CDR3 DNA sequence: TGTGCCAGCAGGCGGACTAGCGGGGTTAATGAGCAGTTCTTC.

This rearrangement joins TRBV29-1 to TRBJ2-7, with 7 bases matching TRBD1. CDR3 size: 13 residues. The V gene end was trimmed by 2 bases and the J gene end by 7 bases; junction bases not matched to a gene: 8. Germline values: CDR1 SQVTM, CDR2 ANQGSEA. The CDR3 is CSVEYRGSREQYF. The CDR3 nucleotides read TGCAGCGTTGAATACAGGGGTTCGCGGGAGCAGTACTTC.